This T cell receptor (beta chain) was observed in a study of T cells in Graves' hyperthyroidism and ophthalmopathy. Amplification of TCR beta CDR3 regions used RNA as the template. In the first-round RT-PCR of the TCR CDR3, the HTBI primer set was used. TCRdb fed the multiplex PCR reads into MiXCR, producing one record per CDR3 protein. The table shows a few hundred thousand distinct CDR3 sequences, with roughly 14% occurring only once. This CDR3 comprises 17 residues. With 0 bases clipped from V and 0 bases from J, the junction kept 8 bases outside the gene matches. The germline V gene encodes CDR1 DFQATT and CDR2 SNEGSKA (reference sequence). This clonotype has ten or more counts. Its antigen is not known. Study-wide results and limits: Blood shared most expanded thyroid clonotypes above 0.001.

Individuals with ophthalmopathy presented a Clinical Activity Score of at least 3, a NOSPECS grade of at least 4 and a duration under 3 months. The genes are TRBV20-1 and TRBJ1-1; 9 positions match TRBD1. The receptor's source is a woman aged 25 to 39 with Graves' ophthalmopathy. The sequenced material came from blood. CDR3 loop: CSARDRDREGVNTEAFF. In DNA, the CDR3 is TGCAGTGCTAGAGACCGGGACAGGGAAGGGGTGAACACTGAAGCTTTCTTT.